A selection of T cell receptor beta chains follows, all from one sample in a study of T cells in localized non-small cell lung cancer. TCRdb keeps only in-frame clones here, not all; method: immunoSEQ multiplex PCR. The sample has almost 65,000 clones; 90% are singletons. This sample comprised peripheral blood, obtained before any cancer treatment. The receptors derive from a woman aged 40-75 years with stage I lung adenocarcinoma. Each CDR3 is given with its conserved first and last residue. A D gene is named only where the DNA matches it firmly. Clone size is shown for a subset of rows, as once, few, many or a class of expanded clone.

TRBJ2-5 . TRBV29-1 . CSVEDREETQYF TGCAGCGTTGAAGATCGGGAGGAGACCCAGTACTTC
TRBJ1-2 . TRBV11-2 . CASSLRTADLAF TGTGCCAGCAGCTTACGGACAGCCGACCTCGCCTTC
TRBJ1-1 . TRBV19 . CASSPLKVVNTEAFF TGTGCCAGTAGCCCCCTCAAGGTAGTGAACACTGAAGCTTTCTTT
TRBJ2-2 . TRBV18 . CASSPSDLRNTGELFF TGTGCCAGCTCACCCTCGGACCTTCGGAACACCGGGGAGCTGTTTTTT
TRBJ1-2 . TRBV5-6 . CASSLSGVSLWGYTF TGTGCCAGCAGCTTGTCCGGGGTCAGTCTGTGGGGGTACACCTTC
TRBJ2-1 TRBD1 TRBV7-3 . CASSPLGGGYNEQFF TGTGCCAGCAGCCCGCTAGGGGGCGGCTACAATGAGCAGTTCTTC
TRBJ1-4 . TRBV6-6 . CASTQRPNEKLFF TGTGCCAGCACCCAAAGACCTAATGAAAAACTGTTTTTT
TRBJ1-4 . TRBV2 . CASSDEKLFF TGTGCCAGCAGTGATGAAAAACTGTTTTTT
TRBJ2-5 . TRBV9 . CASSPRPWGETQYF TGTGCCAGCAGCCCCCGTCCCTGGGGAGAGACCCAGTACTTC
TRBJ2-5 TRBD2 TRBV7-2 . CASSLGSGGEETQYF TGTGCCAGCAGCTTAGGTAGCGGGGGAGAAGAGACCCAGTACTTC
TRBJ2-7 . TRBV5-1 . CASSPGLTSSYEQYF TGCGCCAGCAGCCCGGGACTGACCAGCTCCTACGAGCAGTACTTC
TRBJ1-1 . TRBV27 few CASSSTPTGETEAFF TGTGCCAGCAGTTCAACCCCGACCGGTGAGACTGAAGCTTTCTTT
TRBJ2-5 . TRBV10-2 . CASRASVQETQYF TGCGCCAGCAGAGCTAGCGTTCAAGAGACCCAGTACTTC
TRBJ1-2 . TRBV7-9 . CASSLARDYTF TGTGCCAGCAGCTTAGCTCGGGACTACACCTTC
TRBJ2-3 . TRBV27 . CASSLLGDTQYF TGTGCCAGCAGTTTACTGGGGGATACGCAGTATTTT